One and the same sample provided the 15 T cell receptor beta chains below, sequenced in a study of blood T cell repertoires in COVID-19. This table comes from immunoSEQ multiplex PCR, and its TCRdb copy is limited to in-frame clones, with some not included. Here the sample spans under 300,000 clones, approximately 78% being singletons. The specimen was peripheral blood. Receptors were obtained from a woman younger than 30 with acute or convalescent COVID-19.

V usage is TRBV9 and J usage is TRBJ2-3, with a weak D call TRBD1 (5 bases). This CDR3 contains 17 residues. The germline V and J ends were trimmed by 1 base and 6 bases, with 21 bases remaining between them. CDR1 SGDLS and CDR2 YYNGEE come from the germline V gene. CDR3 in amino acids: CASSVLQDSRLQDTQYF. The CDR3 DNA sequence: TGTGCCAGCAGCGTATTGCAAGACAGTCGGCTACAGGATACGCAGTATTTT.

The chain carries TRBV24-1 and TRBJ2-3; possible D gene TRBD1, 6 bases. The CDR3 runs to 15 residues. Trimming removed 3 bases from V and 2 bases from J, with 11 bases in between. CDR1 KGHDR and CDR2 SFDVKD come from the germline V gene. CDR3 nucleotides: TGTGCCACCAGTGATGACGGACAGTACACAGATACGCAGTATTTT. It is translated as CATSDDGQYTDTQYF.

This chain joins TRBV7-2 and TRBJ1-2; 7 bases line up with TRBD1. The germline V gene has CDR1 SGHTA and CDR2 FQGNSA. V shed 1 base and J 3 bases; nucleotides not matched to a gene: 8. This CDR3 is built from 16 residues. The CDR3 DNA follows: TGTGCCAGCAGCTTAGGTTTGACAGGGAATCACTATGGCTACACCTTC. Protein product: CASSLGLTGNHYGYTF. The full variable domain, completed using reference TRBV7-2 and TRBJ1-2, is GAGVSQSPSNKVTEKGKDVELRCDPISGHTALYWYRQSLGQGLEFLIYFQGNSAPDKSGLPSDRFSAERTGGSVSTLTIQRTQQEDSAVYLCASSLGLTGNHYGYTFGSGTRLTVV.

CDR3 sequence (DNA): TGCAGCGTTCAACAGGGGGCGAGGGGAGCTTTCTTT. Translation gives CSVQQGARGAFF. This rearrangement joins TRBV29-1 to TRBJ1-1; 9 bases are shared with TRBD1. V lost 5 bases and J lost 10; bases outside the gene matches: 8. This CDR3 spans 12 amino acids. The germline gives CDR1 SQVTM, CDR2 ANQGSEA. The variable domain in full, completed from reference TRBV29-1 and TRBJ1-1, reads SAVISQKPSRDICQRGTSLTIQCQVDSQVTMMFWYRQQPGQSLTLIATANQGSEATYESGFVIDKFPISRPNLTFSTLTVSNMSPEDSSIYLCSVQQGARGAFFGQGTRLTVV.

The V call is TRBV18, the J call TRBJ2-5, with 10 bases matching TRBD2. This CDR3 is 14 amino acids long. V lost 3 bases and J lost 3; bases outside the gene matches: 1. CDR1 is KGHSH, CDR2 LQKENI, per germline. For the CDR3, the DNA is TGTGCCAGCTCACCCGGACTAGCGGAAGAGACCCAGTACTTC. Translating gives CASSPGLAEETQYF.

This chain uses TRBV28 with TRBJ2-1; D uncertain. CDR3 length: 12 amino acids. Germline V gives CDR1 MDHEN, CDR2 SYDVKM. Trimming removed 5 bases at V and 12 bases at J, with 14 bases between. The CDR3 DNA reads TGTGCCAGCAGTCCCCGACTGTCCCTGCAGTTCTTC. Protein: CASSPRLSLQFF.

This chain joins TRBV5-5 and TRBJ2-5; 8 nucleotides agree with TRBD1. From germline, CDR1 is SGHKS and CDR2 YYEKEE (reference sequence). This CDR3 region has 14 residues. V trimming: 3 bases; J trimming: 4 bases; junction bases outside the gene matches: 5. The CDR3 is CASSWGQVRETQYF. In DNA, the CDR3 is TGTGCCAGCAGCTGGGGACAGGTCAGAGAGACCCAGTACTTC. The full variable domain, completed using reference TRBV5-5 and TRBJ2-5, is DAGVTQSPTHLIKTRGQQVTLRCSPISGHKSVSWYQQVLGQGPQFIFQYYEKEERGRGNFPDRFSARQFPNYSSELNVNALLLGDSALYLCASSWGQVRETQYFGPGTRLLVL.

This clone was seen only once. This chain links TRBV11-2 with TRBJ1-5; D is possibly TRBD1 (5 bases). Germline V gene sequence: CDR1 SGHAT, CDR2 FQNNGV. The CDR3 spans 13 residues. The ends were cut back, 6 bases at V and 4 bases at J, with 10 bases in the middle. CDR3 bases: TGTGCCAGCAGGGAACAGGTAAATCAGCCCCAGCATTTT. Translation: CASREQVNQPQHF. The variable domain in full, completed from reference TRBV11-2 and TRBJ1-5, reads EAGVAQSPRYKIIEKRQSVAFWCNPISGHATLYWYQQILGQGPKLLIQFQNNGVVDDSQLPKDRFSAERLKGVDSTLKIQPAKLEDSAVYLCASREQVNQPQHFGDGTRLSIL.

V and J are TRBV13 and TRBJ2-5; maybe TRBD1 (6 bases). Germline lookup yields CDR1 PRHDT and CDR2 FYEKMQ (reference sequence). The CDR3 extends over 13 amino acids. The ends were cut back, 6 bases at V and 2 bases at J, with 10 bases in the middle. The CDR3 coding sequence is TGTGCCAGCAGTCACAGGGCTCAAGAGACCCAGTACTTC. This translates into CASSHRAQETQYF.

The chain is built from TRBV9 and TRBJ2-3, with D hard to call. Germline loops: CDR1 SGDLS, CDR2 YYNGEE. This CDR3 has 13 residues. The ends were cut back, 0 bases at V and 8 bases at J, with 10 bases in the middle. The CDR3, as DNA: TGTGCCAGCAGCGTAGGGGCCCGACCTACGCAGTATTTT. It specifies CASSVGARPTQYF.

V gene TRBV28 combines with J gene TRBJ1-5; 7 nucleotides match TRBD1. Trimming cost V 5 bases and J 8 bases; bases outside gene matches: 9. This CDR3 is 14 amino acids long. Germline V lookup: CDR1 MDHEN, CDR2 SYDVKM. In DNA form, the CDR3 reads TGTGCCAGCAGTGATAGACAGGGAAAGGAGCCCCAGCATTTT. Translated, it gives CASSDRQGKEPQHF.

V usage is TRBV15 and J usage is TRBJ1-4; tentatively, D is TRBD1 (6 bases). This CDR3 is built from 16 residues. The V gene's germline CDR1 is LNHNV and CDR2 YYDKDF (reference sequence). V was clipped by 8 bases and J by 4 bases, with 20 bases between them. CDR3 coding DNA: TGTGCCACCGCGTTAAGTCGGGACACCGTTAATGAAAAACTGTTTTTT. This translates into CATALSRDTVNEKLFF.

The chain links TRBV6-6 to TRBJ1-1; D may be TRBD1 (6 bases). Germline-derived CDR1 and CDR2 are MNHNY and SVGAGI (reference sequence). Trimming shortened V by 5 bases and J by 8 bases, and 15 bases separated the two germline ends. The CDR3 length is 13 residues. This CDR3 reads CASSLRTDKEAFF. The CDR3 DNA reads TGTGCCAGCAGTCTACGGACAGACAAGGAAGCTTTCTTT.

This clone was recorded a few times. This chain links TRBV19 with TRBJ2-7; 11 bases are shared with TRBD2. The CDR3 has 20 residues. CDR1 is LNHDA, CDR2 SQIVND, per germline (reference sequence). With V trimmed by 2 bases and J by 0 bases, 15 bases remained unmatched. The CDR3 here is CASSITATSGKKSSSYEQYF. DNA of the CDR3: TGTGCCAGTAGTATAACCGCGACTAGCGGGAAAAAATCCAGCTCCTACGAGCAGTACTTC.

This clone was counted at least ten times. The V and J genes are TRBV5-6 and TRBJ2-7, with TRBD1 matching 9 bases. V trimming: 3 bases; J trimming: 6 bases; junction bases outside the gene matches: 7. The CDR3 runs to 14 residues. Germline V gene sequence: CDR1 SGHDT, CDR2 YYEEEE. CDR3 residues: CASSYGGQGLEQYF. CDR3 nucleotides: TGTGCCAGCAGCTACGGAGGACAGGGGCTCGAGCAGTACTTC.